This TCR beta chain was identified in a study of blood T cell repertoires in COVID-19. The protocol was immunoSEQ multiplex PCR, while the TCRdb copy is restricted to in-frame clones and leaves out a portion. Of 170,000 or so clones in the sample, 60% to 80% were seen once. V was clipped by 3 bases and J by 1 base, with 11 bases between them. Germline V gene lookup returns CDR1 SGDLS and CDR2 YYNGEE. The length of the CDR3 is 15 residues. The sample consisted of peripheral blood. The chain is built from TRBV9 and TRBJ2-4; a possible D gene is TRBD2 (5 bases). This TCR was sampled from a woman in her 70s with acute or convalescent COVID-19. The CDR3 region is CASSANEGAKNIQYF. DNA for the CDR3: TGTGCCAGCAGCGCTAATGAGGGCGCCAAAAACATTCAGTACTTC.